This TCR beta chain appears in the sequencing data of a study of shared clonotypes between healthy human individuals. Study-wide points: Non-shared clonotypes displayed generation probabilities falling below those of clonotypes present in all four donors. In this cohort, only blood was sampled, and tissue repertoires likely differ.

Method: immunoSEQ multiplex PCR; TCRdb's copy keeps in-frame clones and lacks some. The profile covers 2 million to 2.5 million clones, with about nine tenths appearing a single time and approximately 0.41% taken by the ten largest. For this clone: Its specificity is unknown.

The CDR3 extends over 17 amino acids. V dropped 2 bases and J dropped 5 bases, with 22 bases sitting between them. Germline V CDR1 and CDR2: SGHRS, YFSETQ. The V gene is TRBV5-1, the J gene TRBJ1-1; maybe TRBD1 (5 bases). The sequencing input was naive CD4+ T cells from PBMCs. Regarding subset: CD45RA+ positively selected. The source is a man aged 18 to 29 in good health. Some clones in this sample may be carry-over from other donors' samples. CDR3: CASSFPGLHRMWTEAFF. The CDR3, as DNA: TGCGCCAGCAGCTTTCCGGGACTACACCGTATGTGGACTGAAGCTTTCTTT.